This T cell receptor beta chain was captured in a study of blood T cell repertoires in COVID-19. Study context: Spain, Italy and the United States supplied samples that represented acute and convalescent COVID-19. Nucleic acid was either cDNA or gDNA, and it came from T cells, B-cell-depleted T cells, or PBMCs.

V lost 1 base to trimming and J lost 2 bases, with 10 bases between them. Germline CDR1 MGHRA, CDR2 YSYEKL. The CDR3 is made up of 15 amino acids. Under the authors' procedure: Nucleated cell number was recorded as an estimate derived from reference gene primer amplification. Method: immunoSEQ multiplex PCR; TCRdb's copy keeps in-frame clones and lacks some. V and J calls plus clone size are reproduced from that table; the DNA served to infer D and trimming. The sample has roughly 97,000 clones, around 84% seen once. This receptor was identified in a man between 60 and 75 years old with acute or convalescent COVID-19. The genes are TRBV4-1 and TRBJ2-3, with D possibly matching TRBD2 (6 bases). The sequenced material came from peripheral blood. The CDR3 sequence: CASSQGQRATDTQYF. The CDR3 DNA reads TGCGCCAGCAGCCAAGGGCAGCGGGCCACAGATACGCAGTATTTT.